A selection of T cell receptor beta chains follows, all from one sample in a study of beta chain features in type 1 diabetes. Only in-frame clones appear in the TCRdb table, and some are missing; sequencing was by immunoSEQ multiplex PCR. The sample yields 200,000 to 300,000 clones, roughly a tenth seen once. Sequenced input: naive CD4+ T cells from blood. The receptors come from a man aged 30 to 39 with type 1 diabetes. Each CDR3 is given with its conserved first and last residue. The D gene is left open where the match is weak. Size values are once, few and many counts, or a class for expanded clones, and some rows have none.

J gene	clone size	D gene	V gene	CDR3 DNA	CDR3 protein
TRBJ2-5	-	-	TRBV5-1	TGCGCCAGCAGTTACCGGGGTGGGGAAGAGACCCAGTACTTC	CASSYRGGEETQYF
TRBJ2-1	-	TRBD2	TRBV9	TGTGCCAGCGCTATGTTAGCGGGGGGCAAAAATGAGCAGTTCTTC	CASAMLAGGKNEQFF
TRBJ1-5	few	-	TRBV2	TGTGCCAGCAGTGAGAGGGCTCAGCCCCAGCATTTT	CASSERAQPQHF
TRBJ1-2	-	TRBD1	TRBV11-2	TGTGCCAGCAGCTTTCAAGGGAACAGGGGTAACTATGGCTACACCTTC	CASSFQGNRGNYGYTF
TRBJ1-6	few	TRBD1	TRBV5-6	TGTGCCAGCAGCTTGGAGGGGGCTGGGTCACCCCTCCACTTT	CASSLEGAGSPLHF
TRBJ2-3	few	-	TRBV7-9	TGTGCCAGCAGCTCCCGACGGGGAATTGATGCCACAGATACGCAGTATTTT	CASSSRRGIDATDTQYF
TRBJ2-4	-	-	TRBV19	TGTGCCAGTAGTATACAACCCCGACAGAACATTCAGTACTTC	CASSIQPRQNIQYF
TRBJ1-6	few	TRBD1	TRBV4-2	TGTGCCAGCAGCCTTCGGGACAGGGGGAATTCACCCCTCCACTTT	CASSLRDRGNSPLHF
TRBJ1-6	few	-	TRBV5-4	TGTGCCAGCAGCCGCGGGGGGCGTGGTTCACCCCTCCACTTT	CASSRGGRGSPLHF
TRBJ1-2	-	TRBD1	TRBV7-9	TGTGCCAGCAGCTTAACGGGACAGTTGGGCTACACCTTC	CASSLTGQLGYTF
TRBJ2-1	few	TRBD2	TRBV9	TGTGCCAGCAGCGCCTCCGGGACTAGCGGGGGGAATGAGCAGTTCTTC	CASSASGTSGGNEQFF
TRBJ2-1	few	-	TRBV14	TGTGCCAGCAGCCAAGCTCGTTACAATGAGCAGTTCTTC	CASSQARYNEQFF
TRBJ1-6	-	-	TRBV30	TGTGCCTGGAGTGTTTACAGGAATTCACCCCTCCACTTT	CAWSVYRNSPLHF
TRBJ2-1	-	-	TRBV9	TGTGCCAGCAGCGTTAATCTGTTCAATGAGCAGTTCTTC	CASSVNLFNEQFF
TRBJ1-5	-	-	TRBV4-2	TGTGCCAGCAGCCAAGAAGCAGGGCAGCCCCAGCATTTT	CASSQEAGQPQHF
TRBJ1-1	-	-	TRBV27	TGTGCCAGCAGTTTAAAGGGGGTTTGGACTGAAGCTTTCTTT	CASSLKGVWTEAFF
TRBJ2-1	-	-	TRBV4-2	TGTGCCAGCAGCCCAGAGAGCCTATACAATGAGCAGTTCTTC	CASSPESLYNEQFF
TRBJ2-1	-	-	TRBV5-1	TGCGCCAGCAGCTTGGAAGGGACAATCGATGAGCAGTTCTTC	CASSLEGTIDEQFF
TRBJ2-2	few	-	TRBV11-2	TGTGCCAGCAGCACGTTGGGGGGTCACGGGGAGCTGTTTTTT	CASSTLGGHGELFF
TRBJ2-3	-	TRBD1	TRBV9	TGTGCCAGCGTCGGGGACAGCACCACAGATACGCAGTATTTT	CASVGDSTTDTQYF
TRBJ2-5	-	-	TRBV25-1	TGTGCCAGCAGTGACGTAAGCCAGGGAGAGACCCAGTACTTC	CASSDVSQGETQYF
TRBJ2-1	-	-	TRBV19	TGTGCCAGTAGTCCCAGCCGCGGTCGTCGCCAGCAGTTCTTC	CASSPSRGRRQQFF
TRBJ1-2	-	-	TRBV18	TGTGCCAGCTCAACCCCAACAGATTCCAGCACCTTC	CASSTPTDSSTF
TRBJ2-7	once	TRBD2	TRBV10-3	TGTGCCATCAGTATCGGGACTAGCGGGGACACCTACGAGCAGTACTTC	CAISIGTSGDTYEQYF
TRBJ2-7	-	-	TRBV4-1	TGCGCCAGCAGCCAAGATTTGACGGGGTCCTACGAGCAGTACTTC	CASSQDLTGSYEQYF
TRBJ2-1	-	-	TRBV5-1	TGCGCCAGCAGCTTGGTTGGGGGGAACAATGAGCAGTTCTTC	CASSLVGGNNEQFF
TRBJ2-5	few	TRBD2	TRBV11-2	TGTGCCAGCAGCTTAGATCGGGGGGGAGAGACCCAGTACTTC	CASSLDRGGETQYF
TRBJ2-5	few	TRBD2	TRBV5-1	TGCGCCAGCAGCTCCCGACTAGCGGGGGGGCGGGAGACCCAGTACTTC	CASSSRLAGGRETQYF
TRBJ2-7	few	TRBD1	TRBV29-1	TGCAGCGTTCAGAGGGGGCCCTACGAGCAGTACTTC	CSVQRGPYEQYF
TRBJ2-5	few	-	TRBV12-5	TGTGCTAGTGAACAGGGTGGCCAAGAGACCCAGTACTTC	CASEQGGQETQYF